The sequence of this TCR beta chain was determined in a study of human T cells and chemical hapten exposure. Overall study context: Investigators sensitized approximately 2 cm by approximately 2 cm of upper inner arm skin with 2% DPC. From small differences in pooled library volume came most of the variation in per-sample TCR yields.

Time point given: patch test 1, 2 weeks after DPC sensitization. Treatment meaning: therapeutic diphenylcyclopropenone sensitization with weekly scalp DPC. Findings and caveats of the study: Patch test scores rose with PT1 expanded TCR counts, a positive correlation.

This clonotype was seen at least ten times. Its antigen is undetermined. TCRdb recomputed calls from the RACE reads with MiXCR, one row per CDR3 protein. The sample has just over 80,000 distinct CDR3 sequences; around a tenth are singletons. Germline-derived CDR1 and CDR2 are MNHEY and SVGAGI. The CDR3 is 15 amino acids. Trimming at V came to 2 bases and at J to 5 bases, leaving 7 bases not matched to a gene. The sequence was collected from a woman between 50 and 59 years old with alopecia areata. Some clones in this sample may be carry-over from other donors' samples. This sample comprised whole blood, obtained in connection with sensitization to the hapten diphenylcyclopropenone (DPC). The V and J genes are TRBV6-5 and TRBJ2-5, with 8 bases identical to TRBD2. CDR3 residues: CASSYNRASGETQYF. CDR3 DNA: TGTGCCAGCAGTTACAACCGAGCTAGCGGGGAGACCCAGTACTTC.